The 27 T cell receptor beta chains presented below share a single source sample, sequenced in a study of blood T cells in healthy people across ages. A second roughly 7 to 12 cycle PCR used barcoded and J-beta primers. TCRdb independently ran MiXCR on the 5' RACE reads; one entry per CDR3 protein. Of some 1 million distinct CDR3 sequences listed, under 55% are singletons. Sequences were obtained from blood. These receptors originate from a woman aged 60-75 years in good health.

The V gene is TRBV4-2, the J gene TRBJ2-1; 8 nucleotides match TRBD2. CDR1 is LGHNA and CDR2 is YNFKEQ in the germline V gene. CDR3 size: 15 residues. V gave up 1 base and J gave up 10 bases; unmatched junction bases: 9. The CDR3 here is CASSQAGGQNYEQFF. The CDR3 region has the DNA TGTGCCAGCAGCCAAGCGGGAGGGCAGAACTACGAGCAGTTCTTC.

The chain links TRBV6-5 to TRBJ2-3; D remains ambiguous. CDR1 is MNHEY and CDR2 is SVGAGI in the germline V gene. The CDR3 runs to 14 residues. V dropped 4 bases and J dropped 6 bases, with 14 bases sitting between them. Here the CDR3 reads CASSSPRDQDTQYF. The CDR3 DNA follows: TGTGCCAGCAGTTCACCAAGAGACCAGGATACGCAGTATTTT.

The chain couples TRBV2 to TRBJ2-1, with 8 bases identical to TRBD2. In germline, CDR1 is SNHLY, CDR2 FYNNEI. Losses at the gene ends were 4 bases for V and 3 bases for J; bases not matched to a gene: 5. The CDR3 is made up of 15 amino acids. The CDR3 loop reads CASSGSGSGYNEQFF. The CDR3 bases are TGTGCCAGCAGTGGAAGCGGGAGTGGCTACAATGAGCAGTTCTTC.

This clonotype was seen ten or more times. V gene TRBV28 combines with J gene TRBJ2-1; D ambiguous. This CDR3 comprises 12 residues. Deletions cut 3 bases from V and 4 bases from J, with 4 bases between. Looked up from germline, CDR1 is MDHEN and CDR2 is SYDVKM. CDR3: CASSFNYNEQFF. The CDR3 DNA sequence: TGTGCCAGCAGTTTTAATTACAATGAGCAGTTCTTC.

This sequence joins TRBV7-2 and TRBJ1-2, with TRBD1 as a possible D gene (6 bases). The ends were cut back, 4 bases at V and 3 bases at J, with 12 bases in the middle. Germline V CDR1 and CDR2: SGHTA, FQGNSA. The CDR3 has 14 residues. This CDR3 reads CASSSSTGYYGYTF. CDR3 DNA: TGTGCCAGCAGCTCCTCGACAGGCTACTATGGCTACACCTTC.

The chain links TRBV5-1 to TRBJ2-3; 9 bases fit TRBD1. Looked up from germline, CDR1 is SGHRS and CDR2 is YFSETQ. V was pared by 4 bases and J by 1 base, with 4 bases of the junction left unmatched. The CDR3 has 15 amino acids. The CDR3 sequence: CASSKQGAGTDTQYF. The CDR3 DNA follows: TGCGCCAGCAGCAAACAGGGGGCTGGCACAGATACGCAGTATTTT.

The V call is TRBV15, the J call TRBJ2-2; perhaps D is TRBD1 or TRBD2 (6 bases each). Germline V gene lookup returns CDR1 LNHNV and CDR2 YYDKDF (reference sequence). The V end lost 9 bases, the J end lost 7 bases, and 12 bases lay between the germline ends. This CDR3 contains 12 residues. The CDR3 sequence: CATTGGGGELFF. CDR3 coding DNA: TGTGCCACAACCGGGGGCGGCGGGGAGCTGTTTTTT.

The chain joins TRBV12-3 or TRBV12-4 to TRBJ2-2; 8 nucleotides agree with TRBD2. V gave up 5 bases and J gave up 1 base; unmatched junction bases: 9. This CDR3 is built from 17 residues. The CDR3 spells CASSSLRLALNTGELFF. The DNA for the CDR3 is TGTGCCAGCAGTAGCCTAAGACTAGCGTTGAACACCGGGGAGCTGTTTTTT.

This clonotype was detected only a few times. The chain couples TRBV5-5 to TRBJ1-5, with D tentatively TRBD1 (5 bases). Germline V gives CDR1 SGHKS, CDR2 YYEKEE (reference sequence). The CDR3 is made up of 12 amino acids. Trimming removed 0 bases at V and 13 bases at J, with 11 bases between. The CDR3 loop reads CASSLGGPPQHF. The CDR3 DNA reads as TGTGCCAGCAGCTTGGGGGGACCGCCTCAGCATTTT.

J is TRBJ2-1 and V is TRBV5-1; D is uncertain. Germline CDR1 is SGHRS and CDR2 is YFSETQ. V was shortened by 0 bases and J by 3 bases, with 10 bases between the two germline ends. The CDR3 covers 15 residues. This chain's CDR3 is CASSLDALGYNEQFF. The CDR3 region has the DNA TGCGCCAGCAGCTTGGACGCATTAGGCTACAATGAGCAGTTCTTC.

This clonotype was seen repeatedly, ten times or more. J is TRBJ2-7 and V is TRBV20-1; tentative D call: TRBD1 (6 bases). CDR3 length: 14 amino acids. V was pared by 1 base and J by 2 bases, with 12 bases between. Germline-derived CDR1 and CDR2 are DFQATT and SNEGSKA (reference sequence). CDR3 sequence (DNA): TGCAGTGCTAGAGTAAAGGACAGTACCTACGAGCAGTACTTC. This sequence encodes CSARVKDSTYEQYF.

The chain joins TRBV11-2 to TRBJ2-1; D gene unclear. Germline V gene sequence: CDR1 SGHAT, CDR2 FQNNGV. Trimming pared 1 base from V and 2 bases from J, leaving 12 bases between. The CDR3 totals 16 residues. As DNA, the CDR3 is TGTGCCAGCAGCTTAGTCGGTATGATTACCTACAATGAGCAGTTCTTC. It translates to CASSLVGMITYNEQFF.

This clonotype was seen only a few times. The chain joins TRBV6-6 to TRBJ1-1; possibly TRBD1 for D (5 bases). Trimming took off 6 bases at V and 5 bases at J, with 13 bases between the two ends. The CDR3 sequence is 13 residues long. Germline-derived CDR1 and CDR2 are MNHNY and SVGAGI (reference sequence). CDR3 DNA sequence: TGTGCCAGCAGGCCACCACAGGAGACTGAAGCTTTCTTT. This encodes CASRPPQETEAFF.

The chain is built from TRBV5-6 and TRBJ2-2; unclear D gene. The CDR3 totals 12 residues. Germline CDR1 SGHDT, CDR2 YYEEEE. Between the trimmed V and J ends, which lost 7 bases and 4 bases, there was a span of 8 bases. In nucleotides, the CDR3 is TGTGCCAGCCGCCAGCGCACCGGGGAGCTGTTTTTT. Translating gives CASRQRTGELFF. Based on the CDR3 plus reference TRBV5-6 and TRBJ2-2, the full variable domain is DAGVTQSPTHLIKTRGQQVTLRCSPKSGHDTVSWYQQALGQGPQFIFQYYEEEERQRGNFPDRFSGHQFPNYSSELNVNALLLGDSALYLCASRQRTGELFFGEGSRLTVL.

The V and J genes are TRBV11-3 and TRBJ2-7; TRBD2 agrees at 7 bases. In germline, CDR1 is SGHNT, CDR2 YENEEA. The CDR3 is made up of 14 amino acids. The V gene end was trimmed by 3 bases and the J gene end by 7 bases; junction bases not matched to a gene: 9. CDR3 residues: CASSLSGTLSEQYF. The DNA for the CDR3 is TGTGCCAGCAGCTTGAGCGGGACTCTTTCTGAGCAGTACTTC.

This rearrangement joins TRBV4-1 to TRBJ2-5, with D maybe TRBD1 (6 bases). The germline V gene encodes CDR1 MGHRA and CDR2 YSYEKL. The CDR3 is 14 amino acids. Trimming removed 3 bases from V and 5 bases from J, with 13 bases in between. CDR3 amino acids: CASSHETGRETQYF. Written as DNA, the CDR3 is TGCGCCAGCAGCCATGAGACAGGTCGGGAGACCCAGTACTTC.

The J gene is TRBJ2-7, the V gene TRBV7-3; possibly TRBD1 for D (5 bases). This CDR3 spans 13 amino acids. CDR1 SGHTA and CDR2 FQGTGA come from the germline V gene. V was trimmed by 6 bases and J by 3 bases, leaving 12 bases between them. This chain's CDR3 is CASRSADSYEQYF. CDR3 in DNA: TGTGCCAGCAGGTCGGCCGACAGCTACGAGCAGTACTTC.

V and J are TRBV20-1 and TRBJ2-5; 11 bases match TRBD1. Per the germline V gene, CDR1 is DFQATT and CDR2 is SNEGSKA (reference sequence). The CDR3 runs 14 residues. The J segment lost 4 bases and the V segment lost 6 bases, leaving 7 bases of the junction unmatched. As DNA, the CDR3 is TGCAGTGCCCCGGACAGGGGGCGCGGAGAGACCCAGTACTTC. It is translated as CSAPDRGRGETQYF.

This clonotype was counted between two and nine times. CDR3 in DNA: TGTGCCAGCAGCCGGACAGACCTCTACAATGAGCAGTTCTTC. Translation: CASSRTDLYNEQFF. The V call is TRBV7-9, the J call TRBJ2-1; TRBD1 might be the D (6 bases). The V gene lost 5 bases and the J gene lost 3 bases, with 11 bases spanning the gap. The germline V gene encodes CDR1 SEHNR and CDR2 FQNEAQ (reference sequence). The CDR3 totals 14 residues.

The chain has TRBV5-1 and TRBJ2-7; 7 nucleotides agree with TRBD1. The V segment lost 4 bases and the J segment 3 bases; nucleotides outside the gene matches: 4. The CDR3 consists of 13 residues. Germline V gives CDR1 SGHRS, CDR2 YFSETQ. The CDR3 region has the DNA TGCGCCAGCAGCACCGGACAGGTCTACGAGCAGTACTTC. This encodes CASSTGQVYEQYF.

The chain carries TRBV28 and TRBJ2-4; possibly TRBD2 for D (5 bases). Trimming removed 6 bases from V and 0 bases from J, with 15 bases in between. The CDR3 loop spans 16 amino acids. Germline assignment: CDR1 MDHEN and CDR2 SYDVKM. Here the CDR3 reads CASRVGEWKAKNIQYF. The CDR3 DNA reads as TGTGCCAGCAGGGTGGGAGAGTGGAAAGCCAAAAACATTCAGTACTTC.

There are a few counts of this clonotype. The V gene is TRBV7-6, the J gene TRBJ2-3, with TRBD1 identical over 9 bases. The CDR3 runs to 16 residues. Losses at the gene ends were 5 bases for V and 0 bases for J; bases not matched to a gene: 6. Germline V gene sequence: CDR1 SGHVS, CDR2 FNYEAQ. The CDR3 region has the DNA TGTGCCAGCAGCCCAGGGACAGGGATTAGCACAGATACGCAGTATTTT. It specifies CASSPGTGISTDTQYF.

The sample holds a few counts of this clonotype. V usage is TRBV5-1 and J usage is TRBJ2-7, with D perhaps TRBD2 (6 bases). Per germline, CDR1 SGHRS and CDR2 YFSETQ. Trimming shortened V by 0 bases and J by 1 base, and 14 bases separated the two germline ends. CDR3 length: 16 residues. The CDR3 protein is CASSLAGGFSSYEQYF. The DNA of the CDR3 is TGCGCCAGCAGCTTGGCCGGGGGATTTTCGTCCTACGAGCAGTACTTC.

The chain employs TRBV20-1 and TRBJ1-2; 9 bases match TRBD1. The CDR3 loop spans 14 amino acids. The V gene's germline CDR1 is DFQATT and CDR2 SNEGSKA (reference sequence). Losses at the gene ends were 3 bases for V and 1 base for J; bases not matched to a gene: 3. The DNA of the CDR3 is TGCAGTGCTAGTGGGGACAGGGTTAACTATGGCTACACCTTC. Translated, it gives CSASGDRVNYGYTF.

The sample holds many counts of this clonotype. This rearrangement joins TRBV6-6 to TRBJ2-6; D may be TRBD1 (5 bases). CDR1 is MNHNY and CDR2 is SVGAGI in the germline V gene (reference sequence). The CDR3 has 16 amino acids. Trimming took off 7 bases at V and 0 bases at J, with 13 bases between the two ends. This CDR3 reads CASIDPGNSGANVLTF. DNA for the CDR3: TGTGCCAGCATAGACCCAGGGAACTCTGGGGCCAACGTCCTGACTTTC.

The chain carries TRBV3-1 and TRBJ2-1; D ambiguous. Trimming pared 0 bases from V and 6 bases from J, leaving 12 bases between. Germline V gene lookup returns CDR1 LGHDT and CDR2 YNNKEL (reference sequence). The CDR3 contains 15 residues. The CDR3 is CASSQDMASGNEQFF. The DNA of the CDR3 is TGTGCCAGCAGCCAAGATATGGCTAGTGGCAATGAGCAGTTCTTC.

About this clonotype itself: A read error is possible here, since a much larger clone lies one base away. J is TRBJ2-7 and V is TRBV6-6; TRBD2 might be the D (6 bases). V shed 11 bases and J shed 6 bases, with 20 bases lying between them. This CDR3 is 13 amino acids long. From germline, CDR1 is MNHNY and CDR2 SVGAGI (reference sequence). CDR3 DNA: TGTGCCGGCCGCTTACTGGTGGGAGGCGAGCAGTACTTC. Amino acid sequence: CAGRLLVGGEQYF.